This T cell receptor (beta chain) was captured in a study of CD8+CD57+ T cells in acquired aplastic anemia. This clonotype appeared a few times. A clone one base away is much larger, so this may be a read error. Investigators profiled TCR beta VDJ and CDR3 from genomic DNA template. TCRdb called the reads again in MiXCR, with one record for every CDR3 protein. The sample records fewer than 200,000 distinct CDR3 sequences, about 64% being singletons. The sequenced sample was sorted CD4+, CD8+, or CD8+CD57+ T cells (not recorded which) from PBMCs. The receptor's source is a human donor in good health.

The CDR3 coding sequence is TGCAGCTTCTATTTAGTTGGGGCCAACGTCCTGACTTTC. It yields the protein CSFYLVGANVLTF. J is TRBJ2-6 and V is TRBV29-1; D uncertain. The V end lost 8 bases, the J end lost 3 bases, and 11 bases lay between the germline ends. The CDR3 runs to 13 residues. From germline, CDR1 is SQVTM and CDR2 ANQGSEA.